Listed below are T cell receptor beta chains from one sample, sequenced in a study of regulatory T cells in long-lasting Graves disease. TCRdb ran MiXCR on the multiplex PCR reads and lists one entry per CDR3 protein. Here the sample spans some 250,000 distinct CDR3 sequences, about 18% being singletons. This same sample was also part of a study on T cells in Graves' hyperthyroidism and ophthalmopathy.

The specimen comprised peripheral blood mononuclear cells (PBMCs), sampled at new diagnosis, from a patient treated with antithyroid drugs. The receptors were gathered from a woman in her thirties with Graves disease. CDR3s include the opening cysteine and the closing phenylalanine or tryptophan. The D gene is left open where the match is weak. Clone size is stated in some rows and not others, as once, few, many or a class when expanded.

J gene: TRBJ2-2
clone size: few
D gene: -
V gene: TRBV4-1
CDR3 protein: CASSQGTRSGELFF
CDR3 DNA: TGCGCCAGCAGCCAGGGGACGAGGTCCGGGGAGCTGTTTTTT

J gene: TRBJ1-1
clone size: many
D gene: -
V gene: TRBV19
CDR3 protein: CASTQQGGTEAFF
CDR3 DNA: TGTGCCAGTACCCAACAGGGTGGCACTGAAGCTTTCTTT

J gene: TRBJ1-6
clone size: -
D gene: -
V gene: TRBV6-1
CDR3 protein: CASRSGGRSPLHF
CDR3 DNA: TGTGCCAGCAGAAGCGGGGGTCGGTCACCCCTCCACTTT

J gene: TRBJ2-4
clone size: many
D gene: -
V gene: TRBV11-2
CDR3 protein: CASSLSRVLAKNIQYF
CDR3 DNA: TGTGCCAGCAGCTTATCGAGGGTACTAGCCAAAAACATTCAGTACTTC

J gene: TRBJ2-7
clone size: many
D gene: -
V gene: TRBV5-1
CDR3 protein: CASSTQTSYEQYF
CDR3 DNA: TGCGCCAGCAGCACTCAGACCTCCTACGAGCAGTACTTC

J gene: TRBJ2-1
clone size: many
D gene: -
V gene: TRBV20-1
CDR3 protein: CSARDPANSYNEQFF
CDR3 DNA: TGCAGTGCTAGAGACCCAGCCAACTCCTACAATGAGCAGTTCTTC

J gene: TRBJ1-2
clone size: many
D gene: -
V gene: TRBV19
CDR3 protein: CASRGSPAYDGYTF
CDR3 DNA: TGTGCCAGTAGGGGCAGCCCGGCGTACGATGGCTACACCTTC

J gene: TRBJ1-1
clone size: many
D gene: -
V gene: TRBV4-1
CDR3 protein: CASSQGTGIEAFF
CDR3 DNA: TGCGCCAGCAGCCAAGGGACGGGAATTGAAGCTTTCTTT

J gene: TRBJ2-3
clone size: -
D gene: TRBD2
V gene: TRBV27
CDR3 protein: CASITTSGRGGTDTQYF
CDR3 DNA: TGTGCCAGCATAACTACTAGCGGGAGAGGGGGCACAGATACGCAGTATTTT

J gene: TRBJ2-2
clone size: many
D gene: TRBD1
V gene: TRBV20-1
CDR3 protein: CSRLPGQRTGELFF
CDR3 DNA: TGCAGTCGTCTACCGGGACAGCGGACCGGGGAGCTGTTTTTT

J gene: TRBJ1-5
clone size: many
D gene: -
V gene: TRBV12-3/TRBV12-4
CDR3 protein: CASSGQQNQPQHF
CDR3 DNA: TGTGCCAGCAGTGGACAGCAGAATCAGCCCCAGCATTTT

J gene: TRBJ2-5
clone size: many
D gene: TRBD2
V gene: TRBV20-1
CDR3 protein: CSAGGGNQETQYF
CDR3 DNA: TGCAGTGCTGGGGGGGGGAACCAAGAGACCCAGTACTTC

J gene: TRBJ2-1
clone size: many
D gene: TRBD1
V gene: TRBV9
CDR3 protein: CASSVGTGWSYNEQFF
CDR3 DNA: TGTGCCAGCAGCGTAGGGACAGGGTGGTCCTACAATGAGCAGTTCTTC

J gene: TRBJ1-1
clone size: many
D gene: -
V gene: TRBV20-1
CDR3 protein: CSALRAPNTEAFF
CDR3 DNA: TGCAGTGCCCTCAGGGCCCCGAACACTGAAGCTTTCTTT

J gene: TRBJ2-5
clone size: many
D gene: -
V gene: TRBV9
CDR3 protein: CASSTPGTQETQYF
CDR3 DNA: TGTGCCAGCAGCACCCCGGGGACCCAAGAGACCCAGTACTTC

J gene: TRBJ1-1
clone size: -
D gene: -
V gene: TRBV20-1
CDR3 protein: CSARGLLNTEVFF
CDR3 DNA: TGCAGTGCTAGAGGACTCCTGAACACTGAAGTTTTCTTT

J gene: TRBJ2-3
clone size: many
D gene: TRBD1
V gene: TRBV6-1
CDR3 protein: CASSIRDRVTDTQYF
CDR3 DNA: TGTGCCAGCAGTATCCGGGACAGGGTTACAGATACGCAGTATTTT

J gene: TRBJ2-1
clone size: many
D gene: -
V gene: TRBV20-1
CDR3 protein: CSARDPPDPPVRIF
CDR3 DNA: TGCAGTGCTAGAGATCCCCCGGATCCGCCGGTTCGGATCTTC

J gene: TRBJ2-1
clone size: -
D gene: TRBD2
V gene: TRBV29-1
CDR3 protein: CSVGGTSGVSSYNEQFF
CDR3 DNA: TGCAGCGTTGGGGGGACTAGCGGCGTGAGCTCCTACAATGAGCAGTTCTTC

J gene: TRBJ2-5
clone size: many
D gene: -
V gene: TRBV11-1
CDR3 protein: CASSQAGTEETQYF
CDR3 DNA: TGTGCCAGCAGCCAGGCCGGGACTGAAGAGACCCAGTACTTC

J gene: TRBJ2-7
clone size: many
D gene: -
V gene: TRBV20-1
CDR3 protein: CSASDRVSYEQYF
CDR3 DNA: TGCAGTGCGTCGGACCGGGTCTCCTACGAGCAGTACTTC

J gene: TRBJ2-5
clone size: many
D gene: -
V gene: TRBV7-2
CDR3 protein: CASSLTPMGPQETQYF
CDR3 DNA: TGTGCCAGCAGCCTTACACCGATGGGCCCTCAAGAGACCCAGTACTTC

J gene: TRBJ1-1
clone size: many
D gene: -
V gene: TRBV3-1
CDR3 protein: CASTLGSNTEAFF
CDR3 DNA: TGTGCCAGCACCCTGGGCAGTAACACTGAAGCTTTCTTT

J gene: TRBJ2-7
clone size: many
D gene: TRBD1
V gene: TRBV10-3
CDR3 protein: CAISPGRTGAEQYF
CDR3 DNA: TGTGCCATCAGTCCAGGAAGGACAGGGGCCGAGCAGTACTTC

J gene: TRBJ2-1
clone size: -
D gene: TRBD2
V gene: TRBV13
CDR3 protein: CASSDPSGELNEQFF
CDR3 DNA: TGTGCCAGCAGCGACCCTAGCGGGGAACTCAATGAGCAGTTCTTC

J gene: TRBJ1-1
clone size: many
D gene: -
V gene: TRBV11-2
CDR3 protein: CASSLHGNTEAFF
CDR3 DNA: TGTGCCAGCAGCTTACACGGAAACACTGAAGCTTTCTTT

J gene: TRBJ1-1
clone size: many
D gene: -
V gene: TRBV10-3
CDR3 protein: CAISERGLWDTEAFF
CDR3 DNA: TGTGCCATCAGTGAAAGGGGACTATGGGACACTGAAGCTTTCTTT

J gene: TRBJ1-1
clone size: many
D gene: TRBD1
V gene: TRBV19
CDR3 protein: CASIPRDRGDTEAFF
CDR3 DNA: TGTGCCAGTATCCCCCGGGACAGGGGCGACACTGAAGCTTTCTTT

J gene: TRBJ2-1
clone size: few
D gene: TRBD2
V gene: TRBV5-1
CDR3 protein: CASSFPGTSGGSYNEQFF
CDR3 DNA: TGCGCCAGCAGCTTTCCCGGGACTAGCGGGGGCTCCTACAATGAGCAGTTCTTC

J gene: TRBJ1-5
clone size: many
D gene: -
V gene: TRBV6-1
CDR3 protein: CASSEVGLGNQPQHF
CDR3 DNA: TGTGCCAGCAGTGAAGTAGGGTTGGGAAATCAGCCCCAGCATTTT

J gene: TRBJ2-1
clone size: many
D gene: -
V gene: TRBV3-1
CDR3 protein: CASSPRSGLSSYNEQFF
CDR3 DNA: TGTGCCAGCAGCCCGAGGTCCGGGTTGAGCTCCTACAATGAGCAGTTCTTC

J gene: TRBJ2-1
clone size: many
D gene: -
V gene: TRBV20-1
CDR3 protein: CSASADSIYNEQFF
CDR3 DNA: TGCAGTGCTAGTGCGGACAGTATATACAATGAGCAGTTCTTC

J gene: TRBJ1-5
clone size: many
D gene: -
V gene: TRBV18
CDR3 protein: CASSPPGRGDDQPQHF
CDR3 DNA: TGTGCCAGCTCACCACCGGGCAGGGGCGACGATCAGCCCCAGCATTTT

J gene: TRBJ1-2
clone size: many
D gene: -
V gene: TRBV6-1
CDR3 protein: CASRPTGPSTPPYGYTF
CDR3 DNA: TGTGCCAGCAGACCTACCGGGCCTTCCACCCCACCATATGGCTACACCTTC

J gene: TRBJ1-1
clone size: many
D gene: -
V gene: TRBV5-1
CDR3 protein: CASSLLRGGLAEAFF
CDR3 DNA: TGCGCCAGCAGCTTGTTGAGGGGCGGCCTGGCTGAAGCTTTCTTT

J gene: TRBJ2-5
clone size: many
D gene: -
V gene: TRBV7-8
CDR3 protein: CATGTHQETQYF
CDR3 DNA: TGTGCCACAGGGACTCATCAAGAGACCCAGTACTTC